Presented here are 17 T cell receptor beta chains from one specimen sequenced in a study of CD8+CD57+ T cells in acquired aplastic anemia. According to the study, genomic DNA was the template for TCR beta VDJ and CDR3 profiling. TCRdb reprocessed the reads via MiXCR and lists one record per CDR3 protein. Among about 470,000 distinct CDR3 sequences listed, around 30% were seen once. All patients picked for sequencing had shown, by flow cytometry, an expansion of CD8+CD57+ cells. Sequences were obtained from sorted CD4+, CD8+, or CD8+CD57+ T cells (not recorded which) from PBMCs. The source of these receptors is a human donor with aplastic anemia.

The chain couples TRBV19 to TRBJ2-5; no firm D call. This CDR3 spans 15 amino acids. Germline V gene sequence: CDR1 LNHDA, CDR2 SQIVND (reference sequence). Trimming stripped 1 base from V and 1 base from J, with 10 bases between. In DNA form, the CDR3 reads TGTGCCAGTAGTATAGTTCTCCGGAGCCAAGAGACCCAGTACTTC. This gives the protein CASSIVLRSQETQYF.

This clonotype was recorded many times. The V and J genes are TRBV7-3 and TRBJ1-2; no clear D gene. V was clipped by 4 bases and J by 8 bases, with 11 bases between them. The CDR3 is 12 residues long. The germline V gene has CDR1 SGHTA and CDR2 FQGTGA. The CDR3 spells CASSSEVGGYTF. CDR3 bases: TGTGCCAGCAGCTCCGAGGTTGGGGGCTACACCTTC.

Regarding this clonotype: Since a much larger clone is just one base distant, this may be a read error. This chain connects TRBV20-1 to TRBJ2-7; D may match TRBD1 or TRBD2 (5 bases each). The CDR3 has 12 amino acids. CDR1 is DFQATT and CDR2 is SNEGSKA in the germline V gene (reference sequence). CDR3 sequence: CGAPGRAYEQYF. The CDR3 nucleotides are TGCGGTGCCCCGGGACGAGCCTACGAGCAGTACTTC.

The chain links TRBV29-1 to TRBJ2-5; tentative D call: TRBD2 (7 bases). The V and J ends lost 6 bases and 5 bases respectively, with 19 bases between them. From germline, CDR1 is SQVTM and CDR2 ANQGSEA. The CDR3 loop spans 14 amino acids. The CDR3, as DNA: TGCAGCGTAGGGCGGGGGCGCGACGTGGAGACCCAGTACTTC. It encodes CSVGRGRDVETQYF. Variable domain in full (rest from reference TRBV29-1 and TRBJ2-5): SAVISQKPSRDICQRGTSLTIQCQVDSQVTMMFWYRQQPGQSLTLIATANQGSEATYESGFVIDKFPISRPNLTFSTLTVSNMSPEDSSIYLCSVGRGRDVETQYFGPGTRLLVL.

This clonotype was seen at least ten times. J is TRBJ1-1 and V is TRBV19; D ambiguous. CDR1 is LNHDA, CDR2 SQIVND, per germline (reference sequence). The CDR3 length is 14 residues. V gave up 3 bases and J gave up 3 bases, with 11 bases separating them. DNA of the CDR3: TGTGCCAGTAGTATGGGCCGTGCTGACACTGAAGCTTTCTTT. This gives the protein CASSMGRADTEAFF. The full variable domain, completed using reference TRBV19 and TRBJ1-1, is DGGITQSPKYLFRKEGQNVTLSCEQNLNHDAMYWYRQDPGQGLRLIYYSQIVNDFQKGDIAEGYSVSREKKESFPLTVTSAQKNPTAFYLCASSMGRADTEAFFGQGTRLTVV.

This clonotype was found a few times. This chain connects TRBV30 to TRBJ2-7; TRBD1 agrees at 7 bases. The J segment lost 3 bases and the V segment lost 2 bases, leaving 7 bases of the junction unmatched. The V gene's germline CDR1 is GTSNPN and CDR2 SVGIG (reference sequence). The CDR3 totals 14 residues. CDR3 nucleotide sequence: TGTGCCTGGAGTCCCGACAGGGCCGTCTACGAGCAGTACTTC. Translated, it gives CAWSPDRAVYEQYF.

In its sample, this clonotype was seen a few times. CDR3 region: CAAGREAFF. In DNA form, the CDR3 reads TGTGCGGCGGGGCGAGAAGCTTTCTTT. The V and J genes are TRBV7-9 and TRBJ1-1, with a possible D match to TRBD1 (5 bases). This CDR3 contains 9 residues. Germline lookup yields CDR1 SEHNR and CDR2 FQNEAQ (reference sequence).

In its sample, this clonotype was seen a few times. The chain couples TRBV25-1 to TRBJ1-6; D not certain. Trimming pared 6 bases from V and 0 bases from J, leaving 9 bases between. The CDR3 loop spans 15 amino acids. CDR1 MGHDK and CDR2 SYGVNS come from the germline V gene. The CDR3 DNA is TGTGCCAGCAGGGAAAGCAGCTCCTATAATTCACCCCTCCACTTT. It codes for CASRESSSYNSPLHF.

This clonotype was found a few times. The chain recombines TRBV5-4 with TRBJ2-5; tentatively, D is TRBD2 (8 bases). Germline V CDR1 and CDR2: SGHNT, YYREEE (reference sequence). The V gene lost 2 bases and the J gene lost 5 bases, with 25 bases spanning the gap. The CDR3 has 18 amino acids. CDR3 protein: CASSLRFVPGGGQETQYF. For the CDR3, the DNA is TGTGCCAGCAGCTTACGTTTTGTCCCGGGAGGGGGCCAGGAGACCCAGTACTTC.

In DNA form, the CDR3 reads TGTGCCAGTAGGATACAGGGTCTCGGCACAGATACGCAGTATTTT. Protein: CASRIQGLGTDTQYF. This chain connects TRBV19 to TRBJ2-3; D is possibly TRBD1 (6 bases). This CDR3 spans 15 amino acids. V was cut by 6 bases and J by 1 base, with 14 bases left in between. Germline V gene lookup returns CDR1 LNHDA and CDR2 SQIVND (reference sequence).

The chain employs TRBV10-1 and TRBJ2-7; 7 positions match TRBD1. Trimming at V came to 7 bases and at J to 3 bases, leaving 9 bases not matched to a gene. Germline V CDR1 and CDR2: WNHNN, SYGVQD (reference sequence). The length of the CDR3 is 14 residues. CDR3 amino acids: CASTMDRKGYEQYF. For the CDR3, the DNA is TGCGCCAGCACAATGGACAGGAAGGGCTACGAGCAGTACTTC.

This rearrangement joins TRBV18 to TRBJ2-7, with D possibly TRBD1 on 5 matching bases. This CDR3 is built from 14 residues. V was shortened by 2 bases and J by 2 bases, with 10 bases between the two germline ends. Germline CDR1 is KGHSH and CDR2 is LQKENI. CDR3 nucleotide sequence: TGTGCCAGCTCACCAGGGGCGGTTCCCTACGAGCAGTACTTC. As protein: CASSPGAVPYEQYF.

This clonotype was observed many times. This sequence joins TRBV20-1 and TRBJ1-6; perhaps TRBD1 as D (6 bases). The germline V gene has CDR1 DFQATT and CDR2 SNEGSKA (reference sequence). V was shortened by 1 base and J by 6 bases, with 13 bases between the two germline ends. This CDR3 spans 15 amino acids. The CDR3 DNA is TGCAGTGCTAGAGTAGCGGGGGGCATTAATTCACCCCTCCACTTT. Its translation is CSARVAGGINSPLHF.

This clonotype was found a few times. The CDR3 reads CASSQDGWGAREDTDTQYF. The CDR3, as DNA: TGCGCCAGCAGCCAAGACGGTTGGGGAGCCAGGGAGGACACAGATACGCAGTATTTT. The V gene is TRBV4-3, the J gene TRBJ2-3; TRBD2 might be the D (6 bases). Germline loops: CDR1 LGHNA, CDR2 YSLEER. This CDR3 contains 19 residues. With 0 bases removed from V and 2 bases from J, the gap between germline ends came to 21 bases.

The chain carries TRBV30 and TRBJ1-5, with D uncertain. The CDR3 spans 13 residues. CDR1 is GTSNPN and CDR2 is SVGIG in the germline V gene (reference sequence). The V end was cut by 1 base, the J end by 6 bases, with 10 bases between. CDR3 sequence: CAWSAAGGQPQHF. The CDR3 coding sequence is TGTGCCTGGAGTGCGGCAGGCGGTCAGCCCCAGCATTTT.

On this clonotype itself: Sequence at one end of the junction differs from germline and may be a read error. V is TRBV24-1 and J is TRBJ2-6; no clear D. Germline CDR1 and CDR2: KGHDR and SFDVKD. This CDR3 spans 14 amino acids. CDR3 nucleotide sequence: TGTGCCAGCAGTTACTCGATTGGGGCCAACGTCCTGACTTTC. Protein product: CASSYSIGANVLTF.

This clonotype was found many times. The genes are TRBV7-8 and TRBJ2-5; TRBD2 is a possible D gene (6 bases). The CDR3 covers 15 residues. Deletions cut 4 bases from V and 5 bases from J, with 17 bases between. CDR1 and CDR2 (germline): SGHVS, FQNEAQ. The CDR3 DNA sequence: TGTGCCAGCAGCTGGAGGAGAACGGGGGTGGAGACCCAGTACTTC. Translation gives CASSWRRTGVETQYF.